This T cell receptor (beta chain) came from a study of control samples from healthy donors and cancer patients. Trimming took off 0 bases at V and 4 bases at J, with 7 bases between the two ends. CDR1 is SGHTA, CDR2 FQGNSA, per germline. CDR3 length equals 14 residues. TCRdb's table, derived via immunoSEQ multiplex PCR, lists solely in-frame clones and lacks some. This sample has fewer than 200,000 clones, with 93% found just once. Sequencing input: blood. The chain has TRBV7-2 and TRBJ1-5; no clear D gene. This clonotype was sampled from a woman aged 55-75 years in good health. CDR3 sequence (DNA): TGTGCCAGCAGCTTAGCTGTGGGAAATCAGCCCCAGCATTTT. This translates into CASSLAVGNQPQHF. Complete variable domain (other parts from reference TRBV7-2 and TRBJ1-5): GAGVSQSPSNKVTEKGKDVELRCDPISGHTALYWYRQSLGQGLEFLIYFQGNSAPDKSGLPSDRFSAERTGGSVSTLTIQRTQQEDSAVYLCASSLAVGNQPQHFGDGTRLSIL.